The T cell receptor (delta chain) described here comes from a study of gamma-delta chains in newborns, infants, children. Study-wide context: Microbial exposure reportedly drives polyclonal innate γδ T cell expansion after birth.

This clone was counted a few times. V gave up 3 bases and J gave up 0 bases; unmatched junction bases: 10. CDR1 is GEAIGNYY, CDR2 EKD, per germline. CDR3 length: 20 amino acids. TCRdb reanalysed the reads with CATT. Here the sample spans over 12,000 delta-chain clones, roughly 7.7% being singletons. V usage is TRDV2 and J usage is TRDJ3, with 10 bases identical to TRDD3. Sequencing input: blood. The clonotype originates from a child who was a newborn, infant or young child, either healthy, febrile or measles-vaccinated (not recorded which). This chain's CDR3 is CACDPLAGDTLSWDTRQMFF. CDR3 nucleotide sequence: TGTGCCTGTGACCCCCTAGCGGGGGATACGCTCTCCTGGGACACCCGACAGATGTTTTTC.